Shown below are 2 T cell receptor beta chains from a single sample sequenced in a study of blood T cell repertoires in COVID-19. The table came from immunoSEQ multiplex PCR; TCRdb's copy has only in-frame clones and leaves some out. The sample carries approximately 210,000 clones, roughly 78% recorded once. The sequencing input was peripheral blood. All receptors come from a woman in her thirties or forties with acute or convalescent COVID-19.

The gene calls are TRBV7-2 and TRBJ1-6; the match to TRBD1 covers 9 bases. This CDR3 has 15 residues. Germline V CDR1 and CDR2: SGHTA, FQGNSA. V gave up 4 bases and J gave up 9 bases; unmatched junction bases: 7. CDR3 coding DNA: TGTGCCAGCAGCTCTCCGGGACAGGGCGGTTCACCCCTCCACTTT. Its translation: CASSSPGQGGSPLHF.

The CDR3 DNA reads TGTGCCAGCAGCCTGGACACTGACTTCAATCAGCCCCAGCATTTT. Translated, it gives CASSLDTDFNQPQHF. The chain employs TRBV6-5 and TRBJ1-5, with D perhaps matching TRBD1 (5 bases). V lost 6 bases and J 3 bases, leaving 15 bases between the germline ends. CDR3 length: 15 amino acids. Looked up from germline, CDR1 is MNHEY and CDR2 is SVGAGI.